This T cell receptor beta chain was documented in a study of blood T cell repertoires in COVID-19. About the study: The origin of the acute and convalescent COVID-19 samples was the United States, Italy and Spain. PBMCs, B-cell-depleted T cells, or T cells provided the cDNA or gDNA that made up the material.

In the original analysis: Researchers report that nucleated cell counts were estimated from reference gene primer amplification. Data came from immunoSEQ multiplex PCR; TCRdb stores just in-frame clones and leaves some out. Clone size and V and J calls were adopted from that table, with D and trimming inferred from the DNA. The sample has tens of thousands of clones; 79% are singletons. CDR1 and CDR2 (germline): MDHEN, SYDVKM. The J segment lost 0 bases and the V segment lost 6 bases, leaving 7 bases of the junction unmatched. The CDR3 extends over 15 amino acids. V gene TRBV28 combines with J gene TRBJ2-7; 8 nucleotides agree with TRBD2. The sequenced material came from peripheral blood. The sequence was obtained from a man between 60 and 75 years old with active or convalescent COVID-19. CDR3 DNA sequence: TGTGCCAGCAGCACAATGCGGGGGGCCTCCTACGAGCAGTACTTC. Its protein is CASSTMRGASYEQYF.